Detailed here is one T cell receptor (beta chain). Its antigen is currently not known. No base qualities exist here, and no much larger clone lies one base off it. Set within a cohort of healthcare workers in London, UK, this nested case-control study involved weekly PCR testing of nasopharyngeal swabs along with blood sampling. Healthcare workers were recruited during the week of the UK lockdown, between 23 and 31 March 2020, and followed weekly for up to about 15 weeks. The data were obtained in a study of early T cells in non-severe SARS-CoV-2 infection (dated by TCRdb to the early 2020s). Some background on the complete study: Because TCR sequencing was done on bulk RNA from unsorted whole blood, the alpha and beta chains could not be paired. The paper's findings and limits, for the study overall: Matching against VDJdb was skewed toward anti-spike CD8 responses, likely underestimated virus-specific expansions, and missed private and CD4 specificities.

Taken from cysteine to phenylalanine, the CDR3 has 14 residues. Kept here is only the CDR3 DNA, which spans 42 bases and is read in frame from base 1. For CDR1 and CDR2, the germline V gene lists SGHVS and FQNEAQ. After removal of 3 bases from V and 2 bases from J, the junction retains 2 bases not matched to a gene. The receptor library was made with 5' RACE. The instrument was a NextSeq 500. Unique molecular identifiers were attached to individual cDNA molecules in the TCR library protocol so that sequencing error and PCR bias could be corrected. Sequencing covered both TCR alpha and beta chains, and within each sample the abundances of alpha and beta sequences were tightly co-correlated. Turning to the authors' computational methods: V gene, J gene and CDR3 annotation of TCR sequences was performed with Decombinator V4. Expanded TCRs were defined as changing significantly between any two time points under a Poisson model with p below 0.0001. TCR abundances were normalised to the total number of TCRs sequenced per sample and expressed as counts per million. MAIT TCRs were defined by TRAV1-2 paired with TRAJ12, TRAJ20 or TRAJ33, and iNKT TCRs by TRAV10 paired with TRAJ18. VDJdb, accessed on 1 November 2021, was searched for TCRs annotated for CMV, EBV and SARS-CoV-2, and TCRs annotated for more than one antigen were excluded. TCRdb trimmed public reads at Q25 via fastp, called clones via MiXCR and kept in-frame beta chains. Duplicate CDR3 protein sequences are folded into a single record with the most common DNA and genes. What appears here as the V and J calls and clone size reflects TCRdb's work, not the paper's. The table for this sample lists 25,000 to 30,000 distinct CDR3 sequences; approximately 6.4% of them were counted only once. The top ten clonotypes cover over 30% of the sample.

The sequence was obtained from an adult who was a healthcare worker with PCR-confirmed SARS-CoV-2 infection or an uninfected control (not recorded which). The sample was whole blood, taken at baseline. The chain couples TRBV7-8 to TRBJ2-3; the junction holds 7 bases that match TRBD2. The encoded CDR3 is CASSFGGITDTQYF. The nucleotides are TGTGCCAGCAGCTTCGGGGGGATCACAGATACGCAGTATTTT.